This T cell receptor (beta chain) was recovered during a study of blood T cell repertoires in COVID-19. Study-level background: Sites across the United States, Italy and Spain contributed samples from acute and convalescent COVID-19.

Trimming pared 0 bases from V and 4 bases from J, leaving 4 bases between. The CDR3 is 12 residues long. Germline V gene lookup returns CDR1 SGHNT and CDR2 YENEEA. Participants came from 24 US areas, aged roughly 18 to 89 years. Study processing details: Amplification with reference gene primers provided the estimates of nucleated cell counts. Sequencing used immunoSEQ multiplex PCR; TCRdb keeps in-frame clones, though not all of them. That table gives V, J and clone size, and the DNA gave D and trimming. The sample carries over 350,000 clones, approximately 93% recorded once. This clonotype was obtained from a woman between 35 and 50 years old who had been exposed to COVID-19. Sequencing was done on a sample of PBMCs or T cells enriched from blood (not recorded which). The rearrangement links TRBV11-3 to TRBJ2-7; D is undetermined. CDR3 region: CASSLDPYEQYF. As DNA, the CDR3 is TGTGCCAGCAGCTTAGATCCTTACGAGCAGTACTTC.